The 30 T cell receptor beta chains given below trace back to one sample, sequenced in a study of CD4+ T cells in melanoma. Profiled with immunoSEQ multiplex PCR; TCRdb holds only in-frame clones, not every one. Among about 9,900 clones, about 70% were seen once, and the ten largest hold about 18%. The sample taken for sequencing was peripheral blood. The receptors were gathered from a human donor with melanoma.

V usage is TRBV25-1 and J usage is TRBJ1-2; 8 nucleotides match TRBD1. Trimming took 0 bases from V and 6 from J; bases not matched to a gene: 3. The CDR3 covers 14 residues. Germline V gene lookup returns CDR1 MGHDK and CDR2 SYGVNS. The CDR3 is CASSEYGTGDGYTF. The CDR3 bases are TGTGCCAGCAGTGAATATGGGACAGGTGATGGCTACACCTTC.

This CDR3 reads CASSPTDRGNTIYF. The CDR3, as DNA: TGTGCCAGCAGCCCCACCGACAGGGGAAACACCATATATTTT. V is TRBV28 and J is TRBJ1-3; a weak D match, TRBD1 (6 bases). This CDR3 spans 14 amino acids. Germline V CDR1 and CDR2: MDHEN, SYDVKM. V was cut by 6 bases and J by 4 bases, with 13 bases left in between.

The gene calls are TRBV11-2 and TRBJ2-3, with 7 positions matching TRBD2. Looked up from germline, CDR1 is SGHAT and CDR2 is FQNNGV. Trimming cost V 6 bases and J 2 bases; bases outside gene matches: 5. This CDR3 has 14 amino acids. For the CDR3, the DNA is TGTGCCAGCAGTCTCCTAGCGGTCACAGATACGCAGTATTTT. This encodes CASSLLAVTDTQYF. Based on the CDR3 plus reference TRBV11-2 and TRBJ2-3, the full variable domain is EAGVAQSPRYKIIEKRQSVAFWCNPISGHATLYWYQQILGQGPKLLIQFQNNGVVDDSQLPKDRFSAERLKGVDSTLKIQPAKLEDSAVYLCASSLLAVTDTQYFGPGTRLTVL.

The J gene is TRBJ2-7, the V gene TRBV28; TRBD1 matches at 7 bases. V shed 6 bases and J 3 bases; nucleotides not matched to a gene: 8. CDR1 is MDHEN and CDR2 is SYDVKM in the germline V gene. The CDR3 has 14 amino acids. CDR3 protein: CASRPGTVNYEQYF. The DNA of the CDR3 is TGTGCCAGCAGGCCCGGGACAGTCAACTACGAGCAGTACTTC.

The genes are TRBV7-2 and TRBJ2-3, with D perhaps matching TRBD2 (6 bases). Germline V lookup: CDR1 SGHTA, CDR2 FQGNSA. V was pared by 5 bases and J by 0 bases, with 12 bases between. The CDR3 runs to 15 residues. CDR3 sequence (DNA): TGTGCCAGCAGCCCAGGGACTCAAAGCACAGATACGCAGTATTTT. This sequence encodes CASSPGTQSTDTQYF.

The genes are TRBV7-8 and TRBJ1-1; D ambiguous. Trimming removed 6 bases at V and 8 bases at J, with 10 bases between. The V gene's germline CDR1 is SGHVS and CDR2 FQNEAQ. This CDR3 spans 11 amino acids. Here the CDR3 DNA reads TGTGCCAGCAGGCACGGTGGGGAAGCTTTCTTT. Translating gives CASRHGGEAFF.

This rearrangement joins TRBV6-6 to TRBJ1-1; D is possibly TRBD1 (6 bases). Per the germline V gene, CDR1 is MNHNY and CDR2 is SVGAGI (reference sequence). The CDR3 has 13 amino acids. Trimming took off 5 bases at V and 10 bases at J, with 17 bases between the two ends. The CDR3 region has the DNA TGTGCCAGCAGTCCCCGACAGGACTTAGGAGCTTTCTTT. This translates into CASSPRQDLGAFF.

This chain links TRBV6-1 with TRBJ1-4; D perhaps matches TRBD1 (5 bases). The germline V gene encodes CDR1 MNHNS and CDR2 SASEGT. V gave up 7 bases and J gave up 4 bases, with 13 bases separating them. The CDR3 is 14 amino acids. CDR3 nucleotides: TGTGCCAGCATTAAAGACAGAAATAATGAAAAACTGTTTTTT. This encodes CASIKDRNNEKLFF.

This clone was observed a handful of times. The V gene is TRBV19, the J gene TRBJ1-1, with a tentative D call TRBD1 (6 bases). V lost 5 bases and J 1 base, leaving 14 bases between the germline ends. The CDR3 has 15 residues. The germline CDR1 and CDR2 sequences are LNHDA and SQIVND (reference sequence). The CDR3 protein is CASSARQAWNTEAFF. The CDR3 bases are TGTGCCAGTAGTGCTCGACAGGCGTGGAACACTGAAGCTTTCTTT.

The chain joins TRBV28 to TRBJ2-5; D is perhaps TRBD2 (6 bases). V dropped 2 bases and J dropped 5 bases, with 9 bases sitting between them. The CDR3 loop spans 13 amino acids. Germline assignment: CDR1 MDHEN and CDR2 SYDVKM. The CDR3 nucleotides read TGTGCCAGCAGTTTACGGGGGTCGGAGACCCAGTACTTC. Amino acids: CASSLRGSETQYF.

The chain's CDR3 is CAWRGGGAYEQYF. The CDR3 DNA follows: TGTGCCTGGAGGGGCGGCGGAGCCTACGAGCAGTACTTC. The V call is TRBV30, the J call TRBJ2-7; D call uncertain. Per the germline V gene, CDR1 is GTSNPN and CDR2 is SVGIG (reference sequence). The CDR3 consists of 13 residues. The ends were cut back, 3 bases at V and 2 bases at J, with 11 bases in the middle.

V gene TRBV6-6 combines with J gene TRBJ1-1; no firm D call. This CDR3 contains 13 residues. The ends were cut back, 5 bases at V and 8 bases at J, with 15 bases in the middle. Germline V gives CDR1 MNHNY, CDR2 SVGAGI (reference sequence). CDR3 DNA: TGTGCCAGCAGTCGTAGGGCGACACTCGAAGCTTTCTTT. Amino acid sequence: CASSRRATLEAFF.

The chain employs TRBV27 and TRBJ1-1; D not resolved. Germline values: CDR1 MNHEY, CDR2 SMNVEV (reference sequence). Trimming removed 6 bases at V and 1 base at J, with 12 bases between. The CDR3 is 14 residues long. The CDR3 nucleotides read TGTGCCAGCAGCTCCAAAGTGAGGAACACTGAAGCTTTCTTT. Its protein is CASSSKVRNTEAFF.

This chain joins TRBV27 and TRBJ2-7; 7 bases align to TRBD2. The ends lost 6 bases at V and 3 bases at J; junction bases unmatched: 8. The V gene's germline CDR1 is MNHEY and CDR2 SMNVEV (reference sequence). The CDR3 totals 14 residues. The CDR3 sequence: CASSLTGGNYEQYF. The CDR3, as DNA: TGTGCCAGCAGCCTTACGGGGGGAAACTACGAGCAGTACTTC.

This clone is labeled medium-sized. The chain carries TRBV19 and TRBJ1-5; D gene ambiguous. Trimming cost V 3 bases and J 6 bases, with 15 bases left between them. CDR1 and CDR2 from the germline V gene are LNHDA and SQIVND (reference sequence). This CDR3 contains 15 residues. CDR3 DNA: TGTGCCAGTAGTATTGGGTCCACGGGGAGTCAGCCCCAGCATTTT. This gives the protein CASSIGSTGSQPQHF. The full variable domain, with the rest looked up from reference TRBV19 and TRBJ1-5, is DGGITQSPKYLFRKEGQNVTLSCEQNLNHDAMYWYRQDPGQGLRLIYYSQIVNDFQKGDIAEGYSVSREKKESFPLTVTSAQKNPTAFYLCASSIGSTGSQPQHFGDGTRLSIL.

The chain is built from TRBV2 and TRBJ2-3; no firm D call. CDR1 and CDR2 (germline): SNHLY, FYNNEI. Trimming stripped 1 base from V and 9 bases from J, with 14 bases between. This CDR3 contains 14 residues. CDR3 loop: CASSEVYFQETQYF. The CDR3 DNA reads TGTGCCAGCAGTGAAGTTTACTTCCAGGAGACGCAGTATTTT.

The CDR3 DNA follows: TGTGCCAGCAGTACGGACAGCTCCTACGAGCAGTACTTC. It is translated as CASSTDSSYEQYF. The chain joins TRBV6-5 to TRBJ2-7; perhaps TRBD1 as D (6 bases). This CDR3 contains 13 residues. In germline, CDR1 is MNHEY, CDR2 SVGAGI. Trimming shortened V by 5 bases and J by 0 bases, and 8 bases separated the two germline ends.

This clone was detected a few times. This chain links TRBV4-3 with TRBJ2-1, with D possibly being TRBD2 (6 bases). V lost 1 base and J 3 bases, leaving 10 bases between the germline ends. The CDR3 totals 15 residues. Germline CDR1 LGHNA, CDR2 YSLEER. DNA of the CDR3: TGCGCCAGCAGCCAAGCGGCGGGGAACTACAATGAGCAGTTCTTC. This encodes CASSQAAGNYNEQFF.

The chain joins TRBV5-1 to TRBJ2-5, with a tentative D call TRBD2 (6 bases). The CDR3 consists of 16 residues. Germline loops: CDR1 SGHRS, CDR2 YFSETQ. V gave up 3 bases and J gave up 2 bases, with 17 bases separating them. CDR3 coding DNA: TGCGCCAGCAGCTCGACTCCTGATAGCGGTCAAGAGACCCAGTACTTC. It translates to CASSSTPDSGQETQYF.

In this sample, this clone turned up once. The chain uses TRBV27 and TRBJ2-7, with D perhaps TRBD1 or TRBD2 (5 bases each). Germline CDR1 and CDR2: MNHEY and SMNVEV (reference sequence). V gave up 1 base and J gave up 2 bases, with 12 bases separating them. The CDR3 is made up of 15 amino acids. The CDR3 is CASSLYSGTPYEQYF. CDR3 coding DNA: TGTGCCAGCAGTTTATATTCCGGGACCCCCTACGAGCAGTACTTC.

This clone was seen many times. The chain employs TRBV7-9 and TRBJ2-1, with 7 positions matching TRBD1. The CDR3 is made up of 15 amino acids. Germline loops: CDR1 SEHNR, CDR2 FQNEAQ (reference sequence). With V trimmed by 5 bases and J by 8 bases, 12 bases remained unmatched. The CDR3 loop reads CASSLSTTGTYEQFF. CDR3 in DNA: TGTGCCAGCAGCCTATCCACGACAGGGACCTATGAGCAGTTCTTC. Full variable domain (rest looked up from reference TRBV7-9 and TRBJ2-1): DTGVSQNPRHKITKRGQNVTFRCDPISEHNRLYWYRQTLGQGPEFLTYFQNEAQLEKSRLLSDRFSAERPKGSFSTLEIQRTEQGDSAMYLCASSLSTTGTYEQFFGPGTRLTVL.

The gene calls are TRBV11-2 and TRBJ1-1; D gene unclear. CDR3 length: 17 residues. Germline V gene data show CDR1 as SGHAT and CDR2 as FQNNGV. Trimming removed 2 bases at V and 5 bases at J, with 21 bases between. The chain's CDR3 is CASSLRDWGNPKTEAFF. Here the CDR3 DNA reads TGTGCCAGCAGCTTACGGGATTGGGGAAATCCGAAGACTGAAGCTTTCTTT.

This clone was detected a few times. This sequence joins TRBV6-5 and TRBJ1-4; D ambiguous. The CDR3 sequence is 14 residues long. V lost 0 bases to trimming and J lost 7 bases, with 9 bases between them. In germline, CDR1 is MNHEY, CDR2 SVGAGI. The CDR3 spells CASSYSSRGEKLFF. CDR3 nucleotides: TGTGCCAGCAGTTACTCGAGCCGGGGTGAAAAACTGTTTTTT.

This clone is medium-sized in the sample. The chain combines TRBV7-8 with TRBJ2-5; D may be TRBD1 or TRBD2 (7 bases each). Deletions cut 7 bases from V and 4 bases from J, with 28 bases between. Germline assignment: CDR1 SGHVS and CDR2 FQNEAQ. The length of the CDR3 is 18 residues. The CDR3, as DNA: TGTGCCAGCATCGACCTCCGGGGGGAGGGGGCAGTTCCAGAGACCCAGTACTTC. Amino acid sequence: CASIDLRGEGAVPETQYF.

The chain couples TRBV5-6 to TRBJ1-6, with D perhaps matching TRBD1 (5 bases). Between the trimmed V and J ends, which lost 0 bases and 6 bases, there was a span of 10 bases. The CDR3 loop spans 15 amino acids. Germline CDR1 SGHDT, CDR2 YYEEEE. The DNA for the CDR3 is TGTGCCAGCAGCTTGGAGGGGCGGATTAATTCACCCCTCCACTTT. Translation: CASSLEGRINSPLHF.

This clone was recorded once. The V and J genes are TRBV2 and TRBJ2-2; D remains unclear. Germline V gives CDR1 SNHLY, CDR2 FYNNEI. The CDR3 extends over 14 amino acids. V was cut by 2 bases and J by 2 bases, with 6 bases left in between. As DNA, the CDR3 is TGTGCCAGCAGTGAAATGGGAAACACCGGGGAGCTGTTTTTT. This sequence encodes CASSEMGNTGELFF.

V is TRBV4-2 and J is TRBJ2-6; D is uncertain. The CDR3 contains 15 residues. Germline loops: CDR1 LGHNA, CDR2 YNFKEQ. Trimming left V 0 bases short and J 0 bases short, with 3 bases between. CDR3 DNA: TGTGCCAGCAGCCAAGATGCCTCTGGGGCCAACGTCCTGACTTTC. Translating it yields CASSQDASGANVLTF.

The rearrangement uses TRBV11-3 and TRBJ2-1, with D perhaps assigned TRBD1 or TRBD2 (5 bases each). Trimming shortened V by 5 bases and J by 0 bases, and 8 bases separated the two germline ends. CDR1 SGHNT and CDR2 YENEEA come from the germline V gene. The CDR3 runs to 14 residues. The CDR3 reads CASSHGASYNEQFF. CDR3 in DNA: TGTGCCAGCAGCCACGGGGCCTCCTACAATGAGCAGTTCTTC. Full variable domain (outside the CDR3, taken from reference TRBV11-3 and TRBJ2-1): EAGVVQSPRYKIIEKKQPVAFWCNPISGHNTLYWYLQNLGQGPELLIRYENEEAVDDSQLPKDRFSAERLKGVDSTLKIQPAELGDSAVYLCASSHGASYNEQFFGPGTRLTVL.

The rearrangement uses TRBV15 and TRBJ1-5; the D is unclear. Trimming took off 1 base at V and 2 bases at J, with 9 bases between the two ends. Germline CDR1 and CDR2: LNHNV and YYDKDF (reference sequence). The CDR3 contains 15 residues. As DNA, the CDR3 is TGTGCCACCAGCAGAGTCGGGATGGGCAATCAGCCCCAGCATTTT. This codes for CATSRVGMGNQPQHF.

V and J are TRBV7-9 and TRBJ1-2; 9 bases are a match to TRBD1. Unmatched junction bases numbered 0, after V lost 2 bases and J lost 2 bases. This CDR3 region has 14 residues. Germline loops: CDR1 SEHNR, CDR2 FQNEAQ (reference sequence). The DNA for the CDR3 is TGTGCCAGCAGCTTAACAGGGGGCAACTATGGCTACACCTTC. This translates into CASSLTGGNYGYTF.